This T cell receptor beta chain was sequenced in a study of blood T cells in healthy people across ages. CDR1 and CDR2 from the germline V gene are DFQATT and SNEGSKA (reference sequence). V lost 3 bases and J 0 bases, leaving 16 bases between the germline ends. This CDR3 spans 16 amino acids. A second about 7 to 11 cycle PCR used barcoded and J-beta primers. TCRdb re-called the 5' RACE reads through MiXCR, storing one row per CDR3 protein. Of some 1.6 million distinct CDR3 sequences listed, almost 35% are singletons. The V and J genes are TRBV20-1 and TRBJ2-3; D is possibly TRBD1 or TRBD2 (5 bases each). Sequenced sample: blood. The receptor's source is a woman aged 25-40 years in good health. The CDR3 protein is CSARGDVQASTDTQYF. CDR3 DNA sequence: TGCAGTGCTAGGGGAGACGTACAGGCTAGCACAGATACGCAGTATTTT.